This section outlines one TCR beta chain sequence together with its context. Its antigen is still unknown. This PCR relied on a set of 60 Vbeta primers and 13 Jbeta primers. Some clones are missing from TCRdb's copy, which holds only in-frame ones; the method was immunoSEQ multiplex PCR. The sample table includes roughly 42,000 clones. Germline V gene data show CDR1 as SGHRS and CDR2 as YFSETQ. The length of the CDR3 is 15 residues. Trimming shortened V by 6 bases and J by 0 bases, and 15 bases separated the two germline ends. The sample is drawn from a study of cytomegalovirus exposure and HLA in healthy donors. Study-level findings and limits: Most of the TCR beta V segments (in an earlier analysis) were productive either about 90% or about 30% of the time.

J is TRBJ2-5 and V is TRBV5-1, with D possibly TRBD1 on 6 matching bases. This TCR was sampled from a man younger than 45 in good health and CMV-seronegative. Material: PBMCs. CDR3 amino acids: CASTQGTAYQETQYF. The CDR3 DNA reads TGCGCCAGCACCCAGGGGACGGCGTACCAAGAGACCCAGTACTTC.